One and the same sample provided the 22 T cell receptor beta chains below, sequenced in a study of beta chain features in type 1 diabetes. The investigators reverse transcribed all of the isolated RNA, so they sequenced expressed TCRB transcripts. Profiling relied on immunoSEQ multiplex PCR, and the TCRdb table lists in-frame clones only, not all of them. Among about 150,000 clones listed, more than 9.5% were seen once. The specimen sequenced was central memory CD4+ T cells from blood. Receptor source: a man younger than 35 in good health.

The V gene is TRBV6-5, the J gene TRBJ1-1; 8 bases align to TRBD1. CDR3 length equals 13 residues. The trim removed 6 bases at V and 6 bases at J, leaving 6 bases unmatched. The germline CDR1 and CDR2 sequences are MNHEY and SVGAGI. The CDR3: CASSTQGDAEAFF. The CDR3, as DNA: TGTGCCAGCAGCACACAGGGGGACGCTGAAGCTTTCTTT.

The rearrangement links TRBV30 to TRBJ1-2; D is unclear. The germline V gene has CDR1 GTSNPN and CDR2 SVGIG (reference sequence). Trimming took 0 bases from V and 5 from J, leaving 13 bases between them. The CDR3 covers 14 residues. CDR3 bases: TGTGCCTGGAGTGTACTAGGGAGGATGTATGGCTACACCTTC. Translating gives CAWSVLGRMYGYTF.

The chain joins TRBV9 to TRBJ2-7; D is perhaps TRBD2 (5 bases). The CDR3 is 14 amino acids. The germline CDR1 and CDR2 sequences are SGDLS and YYNGEE. V was clipped by 4 bases and J by 2 bases, with 13 bases between them. CDR3 residues: CASSSRDGAYEQYF. The CDR3 bases are TGTGCCAGCAGCTCTCGGGATGGGGCCTACGAGCAGTACTTC.

The V and J genes are TRBV6-1 and TRBJ2-3; D possibly uses TRBD1 or TRBD2 (6 bases each). Trimming shortened V by 2 bases and J by 4 bases, and 13 bases separated the two germline ends. From germline, CDR1 is MNHNS and CDR2 SASEGT. The CDR3 runs 15 residues. In DNA, the CDR3 is TGTGCCAGCAGTGAATCGGGGGCCAGCTCAGATACGCAGTATTTT. Protein product: CASSESGASSDTQYF.

Points on this clone: Other DNA sequences in the sample encode the same CDR3. The chain carries TRBV7-2 and TRBJ2-5, with a possible D match to TRBD2 (5 bases). This CDR3 is built from 14 residues. V was clipped by 5 bases and J by 2 bases, with 12 bases between them. Germline CDR1 and CDR2: SGHTA and FQGNSA. In nucleotides, the CDR3 is TGTGCCAGCAGCCCTCGGACTGGGCAAGAGACCCAGTACTTC. Translated: CASSPRTGQETQYF.

The sample holds a few counts of this clone. V and J are TRBV6-6 and TRBJ2-3; no definite D call. Trimming stripped 2 bases from V and 3 bases from J, with 12 bases between. The V gene's germline CDR1 is MNHNY and CDR2 SVGAGI (reference sequence). The CDR3 runs to 15 residues. CDR3 in amino acids: CASSYSVRSTDTQYF. The CDR3 DNA follows: TGTGCCAGCAGTTACAGCGTCCGCTCGACAGATACGCAGTATTTT.

The J gene is TRBJ2-5, the V gene TRBV11-2; 9 bases are a match to TRBD1. CDR3 length equals 15 residues. Germline CDR1 is SGHAT and CDR2 is FQNNGV. The junction had 10 bases not matched to a gene; V was cut back by 6 bases and J by 5 bases. CDR3 DNA sequence: TGTGCCAGCAGAAATCCGTACAGGGGGCGGGAGACCCAGTACTTC. Protein sequence: CASRNPYRGRETQYF.

This clone turned up a few times. This chain connects TRBV28 to TRBJ2-3; 10 bases agree with TRBD1. The J segment lost 7 bases and the V segment lost 5 bases, leaving 3 bases of the junction unmatched. Germline lookup yields CDR1 MDHEN and CDR2 SYDVKM. The CDR3 sequence is 13 residues long. CDR3 region: CASSRQGAYTQYF. The CDR3 DNA is TGTGCCAGCAGTCGACAGGGGGCATATACGCAGTATTTT.

This chain links TRBV7-8 with TRBJ1-2; 11 nucleotides align to TRBD1. CDR1 SGHVS and CDR2 FQNEAQ come from the germline V gene. V dropped 3 bases and J dropped 7; count of bases not matched to a gene: 4. This CDR3 comprises 14 residues. CDR3 coding DNA: TGTGCCAGCAGCTTGGACAGGGGGCGTGTTGGCTACACCTTC. Its protein product is CASSLDRGRVGYTF.

This clone rates as medium-sized (0.01 to 0.1%). This chain joins TRBV28 and TRBJ2-5, with D perhaps given as TRBD1 or TRBD2 (5 bases each). The CDR3 extends over 14 amino acids. Between the trimmed V and J ends, which lost 6 bases and 2 bases, there was a span of 13 bases. The germline V gene encodes CDR1 MDHEN and CDR2 SYDVKM. DNA for the CDR3: TGTGCCAGCAGCCTTGGGGGAGTTCAAGAGACCCAGTACTTC. It translates to CASSLGGVQETQYF.

This clone has just a few counts. The chain employs TRBV4-1 and TRBJ2-5, with D possibly TRBD2 on 6 matching bases. This CDR3 comprises 14 residues. V lost 0 bases to trimming and J lost 7 bases, with 12 bases between them. Germline lookup yields CDR1 MGHRA and CDR2 YSYEKL. The CDR3 loop is CASSQEGLFLTQYF. In DNA form, the CDR3 reads TGCGCCAGCAGCCAAGAGGGACTCTTCTTGACCCAGTACTTC.

This clone appeared many times. This sequence joins TRBV9 and TRBJ2-7; 9 bases fit TRBD1. The V gene's germline CDR1 is SGDLS and CDR2 YYNGEE. CDR3 length: 16 amino acids. J gave up 5 bases and V 0 bases, and 9 bases lay outside the gene matches. CDR3 amino acids: CASSVAAGQGRHEQYF. CDR3 in DNA: TGTGCCAGCAGCGTAGCAGCGGGACAGGGTCGACACGAGCAGTACTTC.

This clone was seen more than once but under ten times. V is TRBV2 and J is TRBJ1-1; no clear D gene. The CDR3 is made up of 14 amino acids. Germline V gives CDR1 SNHLY, CDR2 FYNNEI. V shed 7 bases and J shed 0 bases, with 12 bases lying between them. CDR3 in DNA: TGTGCCAGCACCGACGACGGCATGAACACTGAAGCTTTCTTT. Encoded protein: CASTDDGMNTEAFF.

This clone was observed a few times. The chain has TRBV7-3 and TRBJ2-3; D is ambiguous. Trimming cost V 5 bases and J 6 bases, with 12 bases left between them. The germline V gene has CDR1 SGHTA and CDR2 FQGTGA. The CDR3 length is 13 residues. The CDR3 is CASSPGGSDTQYF. The DNA for the CDR3 is TGTGCCAGCAGCCCCGGCGGATCCGATACGCAGTATTTT.

This clone was seen a handful of times. V usage is TRBV28 and J usage is TRBJ1-6; 7 bases map to TRBD1. V lost 3 bases to trimming and J lost 10 bases; unmatched junction nucleotides: 9. CDR3 length: 15 amino acids. The germline V gene encodes CDR1 MDHEN and CDR2 SYDVKM. CDR3 amino acids: CASSFSRGVWSPLHF. CDR3 coding DNA: TGTGCCAGCAGTTTTAGCAGGGGGGTTTGGTCACCCCTCCACTTT. Together with reference TRBV28 and TRBJ1-6, the CDR3 gives the full variable domain: DVKVTQSSRYLVKRTGEKVFLECVQDMDHENMFWYRQDPGLGLRLIYFSYDVKMKEKGDIPEGYSVSREKKERFSLILESASTNQTSMYLCASSFSRGVWSPLHFGNGTRLTVT.

This clone was seen many times. The chain employs TRBV21-1 and TRBJ2-3. TRBV21-1 has pseudogene status. The CDR3 length is 11 residues. CDR3 coding DNA: TGTGCCAGCAGCAAAGCGGATACGCAGTATTTT. Translated: CASSKADTQYF.

This clone was counted only a few times. The chain joins TRBV28 to TRBJ1-6; D gene unclear. The V and J ends lost 5 bases and 3 bases respectively, with 11 bases between them. This CDR3 region has 15 residues. Germline V gene data show CDR1 as MDHEN and CDR2 as SYDVKM. In DNA form, the CDR3 reads TGTGCCAGCAGTCCCCCAGTAGGCTATAATTCACCCCTCCACTTT. It specifies CASSPPVGYNSPLHF.

This clone appeared many times. The V call is TRBV21-1, the J call TRBJ2-4; the DNA was not used to check the table's D call, TRBD2. TRBV21-1 is noted as a pseudogene. The CDR3 runs to 17 residues. The CDR3 DNA reads TGTGCCAGCAGCAAAGCTTGGGGAGGGCTAGCCAAAAACATTCAGTACTTC. This codes for CASSKAWGGLAKNIQYF.

This clone was detected a few times. J is TRBJ2-4 and V is TRBV30; tentative D call: TRBD2 (6 bases). This CDR3 is 14 amino acids long. Per the germline V gene, CDR1 is GTSNPN and CDR2 is SVGIG (reference sequence). The V gene lost 4 bases and the J gene lost 7 bases, with 17 bases spanning the gap. CDR3 coding DNA: TGTGCCTGGACCTTGGAGAGGGGAGGCAACATTCAGTACTTC. This gives the protein CAWTLERGGNIQYF.

This clone was recorded a few times. The rearrangement joins TRBV18 to TRBJ2-3; 10 nucleotides line up with TRBD1. V gave up 5 bases and J gave up 6 bases; unmatched junction bases: 5. Germline loops: CDR1 KGHSH, CDR2 LQKENI. The CDR3 is 14 residues long. CDR3 DNA: TGTGCCAGCTCAACGACAGGGGGCAAGGATACGCAGTATTTT. Protein product: CASSTTGGKDTQYF.

This clone has more than one count but fewer than ten. The V and J genes are TRBV28 and TRBJ1-2; 7 nucleotides agree with TRBD1. Germline V lookup: CDR1 MDHEN, CDR2 SYDVKM. The CDR3 is made up of 13 amino acids. With V trimmed by 5 bases and J by 7 bases, 7 bases remained unmatched. The CDR3 DNA is TGTGCCAGCAGTCCCGGGACAGCCGGTGGCTACACCTTC. Its translation is CASSPGTAGGYTF.

This clone has at least ten counts. CDR3 protein: CASRSQANTEAFF. The CDR3 region has the DNA TGTGCCAGCAGGTCTCAGGCGAACACTGAAGCTTTCTTT. The chain employs TRBV5-4 and TRBJ1-1; D not resolved. Germline CDR1 is SGHNT and CDR2 is YYREEE (reference sequence). The V and J ends lost 5 bases and 1 base respectively, with 9 bases between them. This CDR3 has 13 residues.